This T cell receptor beta chain came from a study of shared T cell receptors in the human thymus. Only in-frame clones appear in the TCRdb table, and some are missing; sequencing was by immunoSEQ multiplex PCR. The table has 550,000 to 800,000 clones, approximately 85% seen once. The data were also submitted as part of a second study, on human thymus T cells. That work contributes: The sample donors, healthy Finnish infants, were having corrective surgery for congenital heart defects. During corrective heart surgery, resections were taken, and the thymus tissue came from them. Apparent skewing of V and J gene usage characterized both thymic and blood repertoires.

Sequencing was performed on thymocytes. The clonotype was recovered from a girl under three years old with a congenital heart defect.

The CDR3: CASSSGGEGGYTF. The DNA of the CDR3 is TGCGCCAGCAGCTCGGGAGGGGAGGGCGGCTACACCTTC. The V and J genes are TRBV5-1 and TRBJ1-2, with D perhaps matching TRBD1 (5 bases). The CDR3 contains 13 residues. CDR1 is SGHRS and CDR2 is YFSETQ in the germline V gene. Trimming took off 3 bases at V and 8 bases at J, with 14 bases between the two ends.